This TCR beta chain was captured by sequencing in a study of human T cells and chemical hapten exposure (dated by TCRdb to about 2021). A note on the overall study: For sensitization, 2% DPC in acetone was applied to a roughly 2 cm by roughly 2 cm area of upper inner arm skin. Weekly therapeutic DPC doses were additionally applied to the scalp of patients throughout the roughly 24-week study period. Patch tests used Finn chambers with 0.01% DPC on the upper back, scored after 6 days by International Contact Dermatitis Research Group standards. The mostly female patient cohort included alopecia areata with under or over 50% scalp involvement, alopecia totalis and alopecia universalis. The libraries were sequenced as a pool, and the TCR yield per sample differed mostly because of small variations in library volumes within the pool. The study tracked peripheral blood TCR repertoire changes in vivo during primary and secondary sensitization to the hapten diphenylcyclopropenone (DPC) in alopecia patients. Blood was sampled from patients pre-sensitization (week 0) and at 2, 6 and about 24 weeks after DPC sensitization. Blood for TCR sequencing was provided by twenty-nine alopecia patients at one to four time points (pre-sensitization, 2, 6 and 24 weeks).

The germline V gene (reference sequence) provides CDR1 LNHDA and CDR2 SQIVND. Trimming takes 5 bases off V and 9 bases off J; junction bases not matched to a gene: 9. Including the terminal cysteine and phenylalanine, the CDR3 comprises 15 residues. CDR3 DNA only is kept here, 45 bases in frame from base 1. This clonotype appeared a few times. Its antigen is not yet known. No much larger clonotype is one base removed from it; base qualities were not supplied. Overall study results and their limits: After repeated subsampling, changes were observed in the strength of the expansion versus patch-test correlation and in the threshold at which the correlation became significant. A positive correlation was found between the number of PT1 expanded TCRs and patch test score, with significance reached at thresholds 8, 16 and 32 but not 4. No change with DPC sensitization was found in the number of TCRs above 1 in 1000 frequency, and no evidence of global repertoire structure alterations was found. Alopecia, a presumed autoimmune disease, was present in all patients, so the immune response of the patients might differ from that of healthy individuals. Expanded TCRs formed significantly more large CDR3 similarity clusters than pre-sensitization or healthy control sets, consistent with antigen-driven responses.

Library preparation used RACE. The sample was run on a NextSeq 500. During library preparation, unique molecular identifiers were attached to individual cDNA molecules so that TCRs could be counted quantitatively and reproducibly. From each blood RNA sample, both TCR alpha and TCR beta chains were sequenced. Per the original workflow: Samples had a median of 95,638 TCRs, with a range from roughly 20,000 to 690,600. V, J and CDR3 annotation of the TCR reads was performed with the Decombinator software suite. To make PS versus PT1 abundance plots, every sample was subsampled to the same number of TCRs (28,000). Expanded TCRs were defined as absent before sensitization and observed at least eight times at the 2-week time point. Starting from the raw public reads, TCRdb applied fastp trimming at Q25, assembled clones with MiXCR and retained in-frame beta chains. Here each entry gathers all rows of one CDR3 protein and keeps the most common genes and DNA. These V and J calls are TCRdb output, not the study's own analysis. This sample lists roughly 380,000 distinct CDR3 sequences; over 6% were detected once. About 6% of the sample is taken by the ten largest.

The time point label for this specimen denotes: patch test 2, 6 weeks after DPC sensitization. The treatment or condition label on this specimen signifies: therapeutic diphenylcyclopropenone sensitization with weekly scalp DPC. At every patch-test visit, the blood draw took place before the patch test was put on. Patients were considered eligible if aged 18 to 70, diagnosed with alopecia and deemed suitable for DPC therapy, and patients were excluded if pregnant. Total RNA was extracted from unfractionated whole blood collected in Tempus Blood RNA tubes. Sequenced here: whole blood, sampled in connection with sensitization to the hapten diphenylcyclopropenone (DPC). This receptor was obtained from a woman aged 18-35 years with alopecia areata. Some clones in this sample may be carry-over from other donors' samples. The chain employs TRBV19 and TRBJ1-6, with TRBD1 identical over 8 junction bases. The DNA is TGTGCCAGTAGTCGTGGACAGGGAGGAGGTTCACCCCTCCACTTT. It encodes CASSRGQGGGSPLHF. When the CDR3 is completed using the reference TRBV19 and TRBJ1-6 genes on either side, the full variable domain is DGGITQSPKYLFRKEGQNVTLSCEQNLNHDAMYWYRQDPGQGLRLIYYSQIVNDFQKGDIAEGYSVSREKKESFPLTVTSAQKNPTAFYLCASSRGQGGGSPLHFGNGTRLTVT.